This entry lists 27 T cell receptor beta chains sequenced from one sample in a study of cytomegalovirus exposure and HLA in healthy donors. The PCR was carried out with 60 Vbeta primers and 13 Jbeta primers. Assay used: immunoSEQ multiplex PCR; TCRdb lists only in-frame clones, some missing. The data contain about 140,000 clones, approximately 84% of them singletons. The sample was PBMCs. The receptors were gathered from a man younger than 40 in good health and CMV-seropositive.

CDR3 bases: TGCAGCGTTACGGCAGGGAATGAGCAGTTCTTC. Amino acid sequence: CSVTAGNEQFF. The chain carries TRBV29-1 and TRBJ2-1; tentative D call: TRBD1 (5 bases). Germline-derived CDR1 and CDR2 are SQVTM and ANQGSEA. CDR3 length: 11 amino acids. Trimming shortened V by 5 bases and J by 7 bases, and 9 bases separated the two germline ends.

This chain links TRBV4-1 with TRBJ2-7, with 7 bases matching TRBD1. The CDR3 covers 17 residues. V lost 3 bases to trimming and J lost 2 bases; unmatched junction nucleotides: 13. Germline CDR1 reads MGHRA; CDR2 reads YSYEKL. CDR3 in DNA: TGCGCCAGCAGCCAGGCCCTCGGGGACAGCCCCCCCTACGAGCAGTACTTC. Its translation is CASSQALGDSPPYEQYF.

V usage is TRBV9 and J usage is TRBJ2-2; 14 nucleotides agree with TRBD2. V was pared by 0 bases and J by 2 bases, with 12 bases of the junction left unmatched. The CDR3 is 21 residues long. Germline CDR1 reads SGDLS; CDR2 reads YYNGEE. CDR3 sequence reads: CASSVAGLAGDLGKNTGELFF. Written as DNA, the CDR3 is TGTGCCAGCAGCGTAGCGGGACTAGCGGGAGATTTGGGGAAAAACACCGGGGAGCTGTTTTTT.

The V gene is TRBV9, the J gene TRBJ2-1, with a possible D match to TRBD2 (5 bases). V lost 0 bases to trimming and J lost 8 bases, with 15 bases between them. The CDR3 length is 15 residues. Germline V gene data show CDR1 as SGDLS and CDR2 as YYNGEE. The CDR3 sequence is CASSVEGRGGDEQFF. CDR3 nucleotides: TGTGCCAGCAGCGTAGAAGGTAGAGGAGGCGATGAGCAGTTCTTC.

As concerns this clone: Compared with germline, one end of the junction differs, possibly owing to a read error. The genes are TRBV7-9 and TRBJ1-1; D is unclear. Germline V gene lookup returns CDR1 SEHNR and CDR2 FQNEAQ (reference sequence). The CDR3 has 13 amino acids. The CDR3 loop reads CSSSLTVNTEAFF. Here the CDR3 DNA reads TGTTCCAGCAGCTTAACGGTGAACACTGAAGCTTTCTTT.

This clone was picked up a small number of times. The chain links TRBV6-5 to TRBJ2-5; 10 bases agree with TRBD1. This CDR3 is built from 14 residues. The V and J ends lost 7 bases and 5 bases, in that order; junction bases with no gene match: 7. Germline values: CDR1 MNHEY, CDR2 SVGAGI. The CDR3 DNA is TGTGCCAGCACTCCGGGACAGGGGATGGAGACCCAGTACTTC. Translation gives CASTPGQGMETQYF.

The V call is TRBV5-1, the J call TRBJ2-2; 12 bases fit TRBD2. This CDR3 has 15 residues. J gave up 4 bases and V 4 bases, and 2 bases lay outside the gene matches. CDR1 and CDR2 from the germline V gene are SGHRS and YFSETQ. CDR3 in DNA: TGCGCCAGCAGCCTAGCGGGAGGGATCACCGGGGAGCTGTTTTTT. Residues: CASSLAGGITGELFF.

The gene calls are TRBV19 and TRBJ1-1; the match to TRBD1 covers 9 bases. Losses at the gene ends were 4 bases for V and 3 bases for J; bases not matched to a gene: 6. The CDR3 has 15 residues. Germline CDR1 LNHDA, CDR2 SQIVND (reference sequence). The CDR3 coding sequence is TGTGCCAGTAGTACCCCCGGGACAGGGTACACTGAAGCTTTCTTT. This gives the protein CASSTPGTGYTEAFF.

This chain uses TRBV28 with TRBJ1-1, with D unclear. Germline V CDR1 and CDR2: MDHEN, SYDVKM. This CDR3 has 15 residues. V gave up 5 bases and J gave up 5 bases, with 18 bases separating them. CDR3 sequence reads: CASSPPLHRGTEAFF. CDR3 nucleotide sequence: TGTGCCAGCAGTCCACCTCTACACCGCGGGACTGAAGCTTTCTTT.

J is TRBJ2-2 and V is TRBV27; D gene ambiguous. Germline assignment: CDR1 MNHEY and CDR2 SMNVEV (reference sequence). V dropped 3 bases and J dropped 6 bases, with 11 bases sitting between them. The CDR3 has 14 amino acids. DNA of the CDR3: TGTGCCAGCAGTTTCTCGAGGTTAGCCGGGGAGCTGTTTTTT. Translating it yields CASSFSRLAGELFF.

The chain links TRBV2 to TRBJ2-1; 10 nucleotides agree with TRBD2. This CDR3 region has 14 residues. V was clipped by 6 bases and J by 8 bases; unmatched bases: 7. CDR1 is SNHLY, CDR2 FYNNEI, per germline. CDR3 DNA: TGTGCCAGCAGCTCTAGCGGGGGACCCCATGAGCAGTTCTTC. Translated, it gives CASSSSGGPHEQFF.

CDR3 sequence: CASSKELSQETQYF. The CDR3 bases are TGTGCCAGCAGCAAAGAGCTGAGCCAAGAGACCCAGTACTTC. The genes are TRBV21-1 and TRBJ2-5; the table calls TRBD2, which could not be checked here. TRBV21-1 is an annotated pseudogene. The CDR3 runs to 14 residues.

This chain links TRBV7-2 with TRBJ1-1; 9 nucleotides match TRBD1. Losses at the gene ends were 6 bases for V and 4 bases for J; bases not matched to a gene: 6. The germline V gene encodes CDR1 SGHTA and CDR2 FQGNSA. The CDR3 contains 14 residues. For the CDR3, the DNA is TGTGCCAGCAGACCCCACAGGGGGCTCACTGAAGCTTTCTTT. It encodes CASRPHRGLTEAFF.

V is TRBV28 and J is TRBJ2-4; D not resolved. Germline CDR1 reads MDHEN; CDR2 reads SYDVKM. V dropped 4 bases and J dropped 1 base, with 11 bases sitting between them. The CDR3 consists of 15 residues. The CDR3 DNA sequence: TGTGCCAGCAGTTCTCTACTGTCGGCCAAAAACATTCAGTACTTC. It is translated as CASSSLLSAKNIQYF. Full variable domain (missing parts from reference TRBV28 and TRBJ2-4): DVKVTQSSRYLVKRTGEKVFLECVQDMDHENMFWYRQDPGLGLRLIYFSYDVKMKEKGDIPEGYSVSREKKERFSLILESASTNQTSMYLCASSSLLSAKNIQYFGAGTRLSVL.

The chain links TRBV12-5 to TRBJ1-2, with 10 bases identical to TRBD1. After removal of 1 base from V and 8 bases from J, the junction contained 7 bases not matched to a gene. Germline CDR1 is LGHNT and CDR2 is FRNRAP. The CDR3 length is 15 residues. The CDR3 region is CASGLGDRGFEGYTF. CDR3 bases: TGTGCTAGTGGTTTGGGGGACAGGGGTTTCGAGGGCTACACCTTC.

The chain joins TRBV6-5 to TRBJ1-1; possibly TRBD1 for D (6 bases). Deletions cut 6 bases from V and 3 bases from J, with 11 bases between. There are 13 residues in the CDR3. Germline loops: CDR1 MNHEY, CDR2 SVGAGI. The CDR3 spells CASSPDRHTEAFF. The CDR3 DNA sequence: TGTGCCAGCAGCCCAGACAGGCACACTGAAGCTTTCTTT.

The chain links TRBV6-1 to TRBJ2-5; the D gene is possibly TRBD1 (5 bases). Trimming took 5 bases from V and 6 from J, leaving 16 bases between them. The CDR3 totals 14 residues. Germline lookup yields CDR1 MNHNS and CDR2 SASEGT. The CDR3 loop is CASSWLGVEKTQYF. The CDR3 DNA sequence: TGTGCCAGCAGTTGGCTAGGGGTGGAAAAGACCCAGTACTTC.

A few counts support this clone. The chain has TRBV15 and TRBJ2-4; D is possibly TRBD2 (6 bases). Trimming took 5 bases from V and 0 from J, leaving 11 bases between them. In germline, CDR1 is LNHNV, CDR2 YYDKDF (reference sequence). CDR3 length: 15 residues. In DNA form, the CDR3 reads TGTGCCACCAGCGAAGGAGGGTTAGCCAAAAACATTCAGTACTTC. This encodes CATSEGGLAKNIQYF.

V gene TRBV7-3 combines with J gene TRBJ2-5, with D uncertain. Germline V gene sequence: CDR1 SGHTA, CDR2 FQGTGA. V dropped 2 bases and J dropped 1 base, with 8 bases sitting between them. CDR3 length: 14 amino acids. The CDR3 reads CASSLLGFQETQYF. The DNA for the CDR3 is TGTGCCAGCAGCTTACTGGGCTTCCAAGAGACCCAGTACTTC.

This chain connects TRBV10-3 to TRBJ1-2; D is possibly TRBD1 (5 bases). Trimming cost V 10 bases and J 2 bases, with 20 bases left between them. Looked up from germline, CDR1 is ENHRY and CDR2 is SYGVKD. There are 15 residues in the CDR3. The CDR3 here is CATPTAGGTNYGYTF. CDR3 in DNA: TGTGCCACTCCTACCGCGGGGGGAACGAACTATGGCTACACCTTC.

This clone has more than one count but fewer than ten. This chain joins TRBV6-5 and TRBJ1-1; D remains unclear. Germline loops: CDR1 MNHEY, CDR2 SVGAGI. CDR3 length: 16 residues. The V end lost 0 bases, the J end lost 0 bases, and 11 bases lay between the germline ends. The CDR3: CASSYSNSEMNTEAFF. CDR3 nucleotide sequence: TGTGCCAGCAGTTACTCGAACAGTGAGATGAACACTGAAGCTTTCTTT.

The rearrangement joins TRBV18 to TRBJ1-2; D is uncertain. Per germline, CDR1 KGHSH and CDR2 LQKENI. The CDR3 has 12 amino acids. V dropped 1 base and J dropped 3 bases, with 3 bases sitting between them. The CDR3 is CASSPRDYGYTF. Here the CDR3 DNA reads TGTGCCAGCTCACCACGAGACTATGGCTACACCTTC.

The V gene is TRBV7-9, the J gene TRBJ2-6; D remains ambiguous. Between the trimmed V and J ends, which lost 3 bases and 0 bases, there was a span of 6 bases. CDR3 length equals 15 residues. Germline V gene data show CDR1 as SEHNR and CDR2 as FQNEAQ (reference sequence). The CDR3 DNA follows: TGTGCCAGCAGCTTGGGCCTCTCTGGGGCCAACGTCCTGACTTTC. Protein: CASSLGLSGANVLTF.

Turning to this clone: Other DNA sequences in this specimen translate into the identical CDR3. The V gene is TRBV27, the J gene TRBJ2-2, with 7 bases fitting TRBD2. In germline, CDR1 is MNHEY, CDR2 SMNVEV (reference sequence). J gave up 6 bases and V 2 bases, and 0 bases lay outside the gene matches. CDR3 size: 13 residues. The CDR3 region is CASSLAGAGELFF. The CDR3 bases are TGTGCCAGCAGTTTAGCGGGGGCCGGGGAGCTGTTTTTT.

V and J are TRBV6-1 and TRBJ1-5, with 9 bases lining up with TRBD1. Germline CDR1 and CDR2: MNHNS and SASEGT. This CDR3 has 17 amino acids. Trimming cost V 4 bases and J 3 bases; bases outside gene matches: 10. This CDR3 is CASSARQGERVNQPQHF. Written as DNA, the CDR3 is TGTGCCAGCAGTGCTCGACAGGGGGAACGGGTCAATCAGCCCCAGCATTTT.

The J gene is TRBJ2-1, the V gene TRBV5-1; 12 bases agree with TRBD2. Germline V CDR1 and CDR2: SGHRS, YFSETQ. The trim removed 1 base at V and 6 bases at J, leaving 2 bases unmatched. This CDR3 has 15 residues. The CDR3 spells CASSLLAGGGNEQFF. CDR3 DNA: TGCGCCAGCAGCTTGCTAGCGGGAGGGGGCAATGAGCAGTTCTTC.

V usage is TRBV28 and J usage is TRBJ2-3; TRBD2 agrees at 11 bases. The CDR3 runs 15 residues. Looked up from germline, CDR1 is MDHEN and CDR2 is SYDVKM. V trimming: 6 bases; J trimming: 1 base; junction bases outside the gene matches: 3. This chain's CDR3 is CASSQLAGGTDTQYF. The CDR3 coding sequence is TGTGCCAGCAGCCAACTAGCGGGAGGCACAGATACGCAGTATTTT.